These 27 T cell receptor beta chains share one sample of origin, sequenced in a study of blood T cells in healthy people across ages (dated by TCRdb to the mid-2010s). The method was 5' RACE. TCRdb lists the instrument as Illumina HiSeq 2500. The second PCR ran for roughly 6 to 11 cycles and used a J-beta primer mix along with a sample-barcoded 5' primer. TCRdb reprocessed the public reads (quality trimming at Q25 with fastp, clone calling with MiXCR) and kept in-frame beta chains. Rows are unified per CDR3 protein, each entry keeping the most common DNA and genes. The sample profile shows some 1.4 million distinct CDR3 sequences; about 43% of them were found once. 7.9% of the sample belongs to the ten largest clones. Specimen: blood. These receptors all come from a woman in her late teens or twenties in good health.

The chain links TRBV20-1 to TRBJ1-1; no firm D call. The V gene's germline CDR1 is DFQATT and CDR2 SNEGSKA (reference sequence). With 7 bases removed from V and 1 base from J, the gap between germline ends came to 7 bases. The CDR3 is 11 amino acids. The CDR3 protein is CSEKENTEAFF. The CDR3, as DNA: TGCAGTGAAAAGGAGAACACTGAAGCTTTCTTT.

The chain carries TRBV7-2 and TRBJ2-7, with D possibly TRBD1 on 5 matching bases. Germline CDR1 is SGHTA and CDR2 is FQGNSA. The CDR3 is 16 amino acids. Written as DNA, the CDR3 is TGTGTCAACAGCTTAGGTCTAGGGGCTTCAACCTACGAGCAGTACTTC. Translation: CVNSLGLGASTYEQYF.

Only one count was recorded for this clonotype. The chain uses TRBV12-3 or TRBV12-4 and TRBJ2-3; either TRBD1 or TRBD2 may fit D (5 bases each). Deletions cut 6 bases from V and 9 bases from J, with 16 bases between. The CDR3 sequence is 13 residues long. The CDR3 DNA is TGTGCCAGCAGCCCGACGGGGTGGGGGACGCAGTATTTT. Its protein product is CASSPTGWGTQYF.

This sequence joins TRBV3-1 and TRBJ2-3; no definite D call. Germline values: CDR1 LGHDT, CDR2 YNNKEL (reference sequence). The CDR3 runs 14 residues. Trimming shortened V by 3 bases and J by 2 bases, and 9 bases separated the two germline ends. CDR3 in amino acids: CASSHPGHTDTQYF. Written as DNA, the CDR3 is TGTGCCAGCAGCCATCCTGGGCACACAGATACGCAGTATTTT.

The chain couples TRBV20-1 to TRBJ2-6, with 8 bases fitting TRBD2. This CDR3 spans 16 amino acids. Trimming at V came to 1 base and at J to 0 bases, leaving 2 bases not matched to a gene. Germline V gives CDR1 DFQATT, CDR2 SNEGSKA (reference sequence). For the CDR3, the DNA is TGCAGTGCTAGAGTCGGGGGGGCCTCTGGGGCCAACGTCCTGACTTTC. Residues: CSARVGGASGANVLTF.

The chain joins TRBV20-1 to TRBJ1-5; 11 bases agree with TRBD1. CDR3 size: 18 residues. V shed 1 base, J shed 0 bases, and the junction held 8 bases outside the gene matches. CDR1 and CDR2 (germline): DFQATT, SNEGSKA (reference sequence). CDR3 amino acids: CSARGRDRGIYSNQPQHF. Written as DNA, the CDR3 is TGCAGTGCTAGAGGACGGGACAGGGGGATTTATAGCAATCAGCCCCAGCATTTT.

The rearrangement joins TRBV20-1 to TRBJ2-7, with D possibly matching TRBD1 (6 bases). CDR3 length equals 14 residues. Germline CDR1 reads DFQATT; CDR2 reads SNEGSKA (reference sequence). V was cut by 1 base and J by 4 bases, with 14 bases left in between. The CDR3 is CSARGDTRLYEQYF. CDR3 DNA sequence: TGCAGTGCTAGAGGGGACACTCGACTTTACGAGCAGTACTTC.

The rearrangement uses TRBV10-3 and TRBJ2-1; D is undetermined. This CDR3 has 12 amino acids. Germline V gives CDR1 ENHRY, CDR2 SYGVKD. V was trimmed by 0 bases and J by 10 bases, leaving 7 bases between them. Here the CDR3 reads CAISESTREQFF. CDR3 DNA: TGTGCCATCAGTGAGTCAACTCGGGAGCAGTTCTTC.

As for this clonotype: A much larger clone differs by one base, so this may be a read error. J is TRBJ2-7 and V is TRBV7-2; unclear D gene. V was clipped by 5 bases and J by 5 bases, with 10 bases between them. Germline V gene lookup returns CDR1 SGHTA and CDR2 FQGNSA. The CDR3 is 12 residues long. DNA of the CDR3: TGTGCCAGCAGCGTTAATACCCACGAGCAGTACTTC. Its protein product is CASSVNTHEQYF.

This clonotype turned up a few times. CDR3 nucleotides: TGTGCCAGCAGCCCCACGACTAGCGGGAGCTCCTACAATGAGCAGTTCTTC. Its translation: CASSPTTSGSSYNEQFF. J is TRBJ2-1 and V is TRBV7-6; 12 bases fit TRBD2. Germline V gene lookup returns CDR1 SGHVS and CDR2 FNYEAQ. The CDR3 has 17 residues. V lost 5 bases to trimming and J lost 0 bases; unmatched junction nucleotides: 5.

This clonotype has just one count. This chain connects TRBV11-2 to TRBJ2-3; 10 bases align to TRBD2. The CDR3 contains 16 residues. Germline V gives CDR1 SGHAT, CDR2 FQNNGV. With V trimmed by 5 bases and J by 0 bases, 5 bases remained unmatched. The CDR3, as DNA: TGTGCCAGCAGCCCCACTAGCGGGGAGAGCACAGATACGCAGTATTTT. This sequence encodes CASSPTSGESTDTQYF.

This clonotype has a handful of counts. The chain links TRBV20-1 to TRBJ1-5, with D possibly matching TRBD1 (6 bases). V shed 6 bases and J shed 1 base, with 13 bases lying between them. The CDR3 covers 14 residues. The germline V gene has CDR1 DFQATT and CDR2 SNEGSKA (reference sequence). The CDR3 spells CSAWVGGSNQPQHF. The CDR3 DNA sequence: TGCAGTGCCTGGGTGGGGGGCAGCAATCAGCCCCAGCATTTT.

As for this clonotype: One end of the junction does not line up with germline, which may come from a read error. This chain links TRBV28 with TRBJ2-4, with a tentative D call TRBD1 (6 bases). The J call may be incorrect, as the DNA end agrees better with TRBJ2-7. This CDR3 is built from 15 residues. Germline assignment: CDR1 MDHEN and CDR2 SYDVKM. The CDR3 DNA reads as TGTGCCGGCAGCTTCCCTGGGGGCCGCGGCTACGAGCAGTACTTC. Residues: CAGSFPGGRGYEQYF.

The gene calls are TRBV24-1 and TRBJ2-3; 8 positions agree with TRBD2. The CDR3 consists of 17 residues. Germline-derived CDR1 and CDR2 are KGHDR and SFDVKD. V was pared by 1 base and J by 0 bases, with 5 bases of the junction left unmatched. The DNA for the CDR3 is TGTGCCACCAGTGATTTAAGGGCTAGCGGGAGCACAGATACGCAGTATTTT. It yields the protein CATSDLRASGSTDTQYF.

The genes are TRBV20-1 and TRBJ1-5; D is unclear. Germline lookup yields CDR1 DFQATT and CDR2 SNEGSKA (reference sequence). V was clipped by 5 bases and J by 0 bases, with 11 bases between them. This CDR3 region has 14 residues. The CDR3 loop reads CSAVAGHSNQPQHF. Here the CDR3 DNA reads TGCAGTGCTGTGGCAGGTCATAGCAATCAGCCCCAGCATTTT.

The sample holds a few counts of this clonotype. This chain links TRBV28 with TRBJ2-7; D is perhaps TRBD1 or TRBD2 (6 bases each). Trimming left V 5 bases short and J 1 base short, with 12 bases between. Looked up from germline, CDR1 is MDHEN and CDR2 is SYDVKM. This CDR3 contains 14 residues. Here the CDR3 DNA reads TGTGCCAGCAGTCCGGGGGCCCCATCCTACGAGCAGTACTTC. Translating it yields CASSPGAPSYEQYF.

This chain joins TRBV9 and TRBJ2-1; D unresolved. Trimming left V 0 bases short and J 7 bases short, with 8 bases between. The germline gives CDR1 SGDLS, CDR2 YYNGEE. The CDR3 sequence is 13 residues long. The CDR3 DNA reads TGTGCCAGCAGCGTAGATGTGGATAATGAGCAGTTCTTC. Translated, it gives CASSVDVDNEQFF.

This clonotype was picked up a small number of times. The V call is TRBV2, the J call TRBJ2-3; D tentatively fits TRBD1 or TRBD2 (5 bases each). Deletions cut 3 bases from V and 3 bases from J, with 16 bases between. The CDR3 consists of 16 residues. From germline, CDR1 is SNHLY and CDR2 FYNNEI. In DNA form, the CDR3 reads TGTGCCAGCAGTGATTTTCAGGACACGGGGACAGATACGCAGTATTTT. Its protein is CASSDFQDTGTDTQYF.

The rearrangement links TRBV4-1 to TRBJ1-5, with 8 bases matching TRBD1. Germline CDR1 and CDR2: MGHRA and YSYEKL. The V and J ends lost 4 bases and 0 bases, in that order; junction bases with no gene match: 5. The CDR3 has 16 amino acids. This CDR3 is CASSRIQGDSNQPQHF. CDR3 nucleotide sequence: TGCGCCAGCAGCCGAATACAGGGGGATAGCAATCAGCCCCAGCATTTT.

This clonotype turned up a few times. Sequence at one end of the junction differs from germline and may be a read error. The rearrangement links TRBV4-1 to TRBJ2-3, with no clear D. The CDR3 covers 13 residues. Germline V gene lookup returns CDR1 MGHRA and CDR2 YSYEKL. CDR3 residues: CASSPVSTDTQYF. The DNA of the CDR3 is TGTGCCAGCAGCCCCGTGAGCACAGATACGCAGTATTTT.

This clonotype was seen many times. This chain links TRBV7-3 with TRBJ2-1; possibly TRBD1 or TRBD2 for D (6 bases each). The CDR3 runs to 14 residues. Looked up from germline, CDR1 is SGHTA and CDR2 is FQGTGA. The V end lost 6 bases, the J end lost 4 bases, and 13 bases lay between the germline ends. The CDR3 DNA follows: TGTGCCAGCAGGGACGGGGGCCGTTACAATGAGCAGTTCTTC. Amino acid sequence: CASRDGGRYNEQFF.

The chain links TRBV2 to TRBJ2-1, with 7 bases fitting TRBD2. With 3 bases clipped from V and 5 bases from J, the junction kept 7 bases outside the gene matches. CDR3 size: 15 residues. Germline values: CDR1 SNHLY, CDR2 FYNNEI. CDR3 bases: TGTGCCAGCAGTGATTTCGGGACTAAAAACAATGAGCAGTTCTTC. Its protein is CASSDFGTKNNEQFF.

This clonotype was recorded only once. The J gene is TRBJ2-4, the V gene TRBV7-2, with 8 bases fitting TRBD2. The closer fit of TRBJ2-7 to the DNA end suggests the J call may be wrong. The CDR3 covers 16 residues. Germline V CDR1 and CDR2: SGHTA, FQGNSA. CDR3 region: CASSLGGSGSYYEQYF. In nucleotides, the CDR3 is TGTGCCAGCAGCTTGGGGGGGAGCGGGAGTTACTACGAGCAGTACTTC.

This clonotype was detected a few times. The CDR3 protein is CSARAAAGKSSYEQYF. The CDR3 DNA follows: TGCAGTGCTAGAGCTGCTGCGGGGAAGAGCTCCTACGAGCAGTACTTC. The rearrangement uses TRBV20-1 and TRBJ2-7; D possibly corresponds to TRBD2 (6 bases). This CDR3 is 16 amino acids long. Germline-derived CDR1 and CDR2 are DFQATT and SNEGSKA (reference sequence). V lost 1 base and J lost 0, with 16 bases in between.

In this sample, this clonotype turned up a few times. The chain is built from TRBV5-1 and TRBJ1-1, with no clear D. There are 14 residues in the CDR3. V lost 1 base and J lost 4, with 11 bases in between. Germline CDR1 SGHRS, CDR2 YFSETQ. The CDR3, as DNA: TGCGCCAGCAGCTTGAAGGATTTGCCCACTGAAGCTTTCTTT. This codes for CASSLKDLPTEAFF.

This sequence joins TRBV5-1 and TRBJ1-1; D is possibly TRBD1 (5 bases). The V end was cut by 4 bases, the J end by 1 base, with 11 bases between. CDR3 length: 14 amino acids. Germline-derived CDR1 and CDR2 are SGHRS and YFSETQ. In DNA form, the CDR3 reads TGCGCCAGCAGCCTTGGGACGAAGAACACTGAAGCTTTCTTT. This gives the protein CASSLGTKNTEAFF.

This clonotype was observed a handful of times. The gene calls are TRBV10-3 and TRBJ2-1; D not certain. The CDR3 contains 12 residues. Germline CDR1 is ENHRY and CDR2 is SYGVKD. The germline V and J ends were trimmed by 8 bases and 6 bases, with 11 bases remaining between them. As DNA, the CDR3 is TGTGCCATCTCATTGTCGGGCAATGAGCAGTTCTTC. This sequence encodes CAISLSGNEQFF.